Shown below are 20 T cell receptor beta chains from a single sample sequenced in a study of Ad26.COV2.S vaccination and SARS-CoV-2 variants. The table came from immunoSEQ multiplex PCR; TCRdb's copy has only in-frame clones and leaves some out. The sample carries around 300,000 clones, about 89% recorded once. The treatment here: some 19 received Ad26.COV2.S at low or high dose, single or two shots; about five received placebo; per-sample allocation not given. At day 63 after the first vaccine or placebo injection, samples were drawn. Sequenced material: peripheral blood, taken in a trial of Ad26.COV2.S vaccine versus placebo. Receptors originate from a person aged 18-60 years who received the Ad26.COV2.S COVID-19 vaccine or a placebo.

This rearrangement joins TRBV5-5 to TRBJ1-4; the D gene is possibly TRBD1 (5 bases). The germline V gene has CDR1 SGHKS and CDR2 YYEKEE (reference sequence). The CDR3 extends over 15 amino acids. Trimming shortened V by 2 bases and J by 4 bases, and 12 bases separated the two germline ends. CDR3 amino acids: CASSLRDVDNEKLFF. CDR3 coding DNA: TGTGCCAGCAGCTTACGGGACGTAGATAATGAAAAACTGTTTTTT.

The V and J genes are TRBV7-2 and TRBJ2-1; D might be TRBD1 (5 bases). The CDR3 length is 15 residues. The germline gives CDR1 SGHTA, CDR2 FQGNSA. Trimming removed 0 bases from V and 0 bases from J, with 6 bases in between. DNA for the CDR3: TGTGCCAGCAGCTTAGCGGGGCTCTCCTACAATGAGCAGTTCTTC. Translated, it gives CASSLAGLSYNEQFF.

The rearrangement links TRBV9 to TRBJ2-1; D unresolved. This CDR3 is built from 14 residues. V was trimmed by 4 bases and J by 0 bases, leaving 8 bases between them. Germline assignment: CDR1 SGDLS and CDR2 YYNGEE. CDR3 in DNA: TGTGCCAGCAGCCTAGGCGACTCCTACAATGAGCAGTTCTTC. Amino acids: CASSLGDSYNEQFF.

The chain uses TRBV5-5 and TRBJ2-3, with TRBD1 as a possible D gene (6 bases). Germline assignment: CDR1 SGHKS and CDR2 YYEKEE (reference sequence). With 3 bases removed from V and 4 bases from J, the gap between germline ends came to 12 bases. CDR3 length: 14 amino acids. The CDR3 bases are TGTGCCAGCAGCTACCGACAGGCGGCAGATACGCAGTATTTT. Protein product: CASSYRQAADTQYF.

The V call is TRBV5-1, the J call TRBJ1-5, with 10 bases aligning to TRBD1. This CDR3 has 18 amino acids. Trimming cost V 0 bases and J 1 base; bases outside gene matches: 7. Per germline, CDR1 SGHRS and CDR2 YFSETQ. CDR3 DNA: TGCGCCAGCAGCTTGGCGCCCCGGGACAGGGGAAGCAATCAGCCCCAGCATTTT. It is translated as CASSLAPRDRGSNQPQHF.

V usage is TRBV18 and J usage is TRBJ2-3; the D call may be TRBD1 or TRBD2 (5 bases each). Trimming pared 2 bases from V and 0 bases from J, leaving 15 bases between. The CDR3 extends over 17 amino acids. The germline V gene encodes CDR1 KGHSH and CDR2 LQKENI. The CDR3 DNA follows: TGTGCCAGCTCACCATGGGCAGGGAGTTCTAGCACAGATACGCAGTATTTT. Residues: CASSPWAGSSSTDTQYF.

The CDR3 nucleotides are TGTGCCAGCAGCTCGACTCCGGGACTTAGTCAGCCCCAGCATTTT. Translating gives CASSSTPGLSQPQHF. The chain recombines TRBV28 with TRBJ1-5, with D possibly TRBD1 on 5 matching bases. Trimming cost V 6 bases and J 6 bases, with 18 bases left between them. Germline V lookup: CDR1 MDHEN, CDR2 SYDVKM. The CDR3 loop spans 15 amino acids.

V and J are TRBV28 and TRBJ1-4; D call uncertain. Trimming took 3 bases from V and 6 from J, leaving 5 bases between them. The CDR3 is 12 amino acids. The germline V gene encodes CDR1 MDHEN and CDR2 SYDVKM. The CDR3 reads CASSLLDEKLFF. CDR3 DNA sequence: TGTGCCAGCAGTTTGCTAGATGAAAAACTGTTTTTT. Full variable domain (outside the CDR3, taken from reference TRBV28 and TRBJ1-4): DVKVTQSSRYLVKRTGEKVFLECVQDMDHENMFWYRQDPGLGLRLIYFSYDVKMKEKGDIPEGYSVSREKKERFSLILESASTNQTSMYLCASSLLDEKLFFGSGTQLSVL.

This clone appeared a single time. The chain links TRBV19 to TRBJ2-7; D gene unclear. Trimming cost V 5 bases and J 0 bases, with 17 bases left between them. The length of the CDR3 is 16 residues. Germline V CDR1 and CDR2: LNHDA, SQIVND (reference sequence). The CDR3 loop is CASSEAGRMNSYEQYF. The CDR3 DNA reads TGTGCCAGTAGTGAAGCCGGACGGATGAACTCCTACGAGCAGTACTTC.

V usage is TRBV12-3 or TRBV12-4 and J usage is TRBJ2-5, with a tentative D call TRBD1 (6 bases). The CDR3 is made up of 13 amino acids. V gave up 5 bases and J gave up 3 bases, with 10 bases separating them. Written as DNA, the CDR3 is TGTGCCAGCAGTGTGGACAGAGAAGAGACCCAGTACTTC. This gives the protein CASSVDREETQYF.

This CDR3 reads CASTWDFTPVYNSPLHF. DNA for the CDR3: TGTGCCAGCACATGGGACTTCACGCCGGTGTATAATTCACCCCTCCACTTT. The V and J genes are TRBV3-1 (or the pseudogene TRBV3-2) and TRBJ1-6, with D possibly being TRBD1 (5 bases). V lost 7 bases and J lost 4, with 20 bases in between. The CDR3 is made up of 17 amino acids. CDR1 and CDR2 from the germline V gene are LGHDT and YNNKEL (reference sequence).

The table lists this clone with a count of one. The V and J genes are TRBV28 and TRBJ1-5; TRBD1 agrees at 8 bases. From germline, CDR1 is MDHEN and CDR2 SYDVKM. J lost 2 bases, V lost 6 bases, and 6 bases had no gene match. This CDR3 region has 15 residues. The CDR3 DNA sequence: TGTGCCAGCAGGACAGGGGTTTTCGGCAATCAGCCCCAGCATTTT. Protein sequence: CASRTGVFGNQPQHF.

The chain joins TRBV5-5 to TRBJ2-7; perhaps TRBD2 as D (5 bases). CDR1 and CDR2 from the germline V gene are SGHKS and YYEKEE (reference sequence). The ends were cut back, 3 bases at V and 9 bases at J, with 16 bases in the middle. The CDR3 is made up of 13 amino acids. The CDR3 loop is CASSSGSSLVQYF. The CDR3 DNA reads TGTGCCAGCAGCTCGGGATCGTCTTTAGTGCAGTACTTC.

Only one count was recorded for this clone. The chain employs TRBV5-6 and TRBJ1-1; 8 nucleotides align to TRBD1. CDR3 size: 14 residues. From germline, CDR1 is SGHDT and CDR2 YYEEEE. The trim removed 4 bases at V and 4 bases at J, leaving 6 bases unmatched. The CDR3 DNA is TGTGCCAGCAGCACGCGACAGGGGCGCACTGAAGCTTTCTTT. Translation gives CASSTRQGRTEAFF. The full variable domain, with the rest looked up from reference TRBV5-6 and TRBJ1-1, is DAGVTQSPTHLIKTRGQQVTLRCSPKSGHDTVSWYQQALGQGPQFIFQYYEEEERQRGNFPDRFSGHQFPNYSSELNVNALLLGDSALYLCASSTRQGRTEAFFGQGTRLTVV.

The V call is TRBV5-6, the J call TRBJ2-7; tentatively, D is TRBD2 (5 bases). The ends were cut back, 4 bases at V and 2 bases at J, with 13 bases in the middle. The CDR3 consists of 14 residues. Germline CDR1 reads SGHDT; CDR2 reads YYEEEE. CDR3 in DNA: TGTGCCAGCAGCCCCTCGGAGGTCCCCTACGAGCAGTACTTC. Translation: CASSPSEVPYEQYF.

CDR3 protein: CSAAYGYTF. The DNA of the CDR3 is TGCAGTGCTGCTTATGGCTACACCTTC. V is TRBV20-1 and J is TRBJ1-2; D ambiguous. In germline, CDR1 is DFQATT, CDR2 SNEGSKA (reference sequence). CDR3 length: 9 amino acids. The V end was cut by 5 bases, the J end by 5 bases, with 3 bases between.

V is TRBV3-1 (or the pseudogene TRBV3-2) and J is TRBJ2-1; TRBD1 agrees at 9 bases. The CDR3 contains 18 residues. Germline lookup yields CDR1 LGHDT and CDR2 YNNKEL (reference sequence). V lost 5 bases and J lost 0; bases outside the gene matches: 11. CDR3 protein: CASSIGPGQGSSYNEQFF. The CDR3 DNA is TGTGCCAGCAGCATTGGCCCCGGACAGGGGAGCTCCTACAATGAGCAGTTCTTC.

The chain is built from TRBV5-8 and TRBJ1-6; D is perhaps TRBD1 (5 bases). Trimming took 4 bases from V and 7 from J, leaving 15 bases between them. The V gene's germline CDR1 is SGHTS and CDR2 YDEGEE. This CDR3 is 15 amino acids long. The CDR3 DNA sequence: TGTGCCAGCAGCCCTACCCGGGGCCTAAATTCACCCCTCCACTTT. Amino acid sequence: CASSPTRGLNSPLHF.

The rearrangement uses TRBV5-1 and TRBJ1-1; the match to TRBD1 covers 7 bases. The germline CDR1 and CDR2 sequences are SGHRS and YFSETQ. V dropped 2 bases and J dropped 4; count of bases not matched to a gene: 11. The CDR3 contains 16 residues. Here the CDR3 reads CASSFRQGTGATEAFF. The CDR3 nucleotides are TGCGCCAGCAGCTTCCGACAGGGAACAGGGGCCACTGAAGCTTTCTTT.

This chain links TRBV19 with TRBJ1-1, with a tentative D call TRBD1 (5 bases). Per germline, CDR1 LNHDA and CDR2 SQIVND (reference sequence). Deletions cut 9 bases from V and 11 bases from J, with 16 bases between. The length of the CDR3 is 11 residues. The CDR3 protein is CASHKRGMAFF. The CDR3 DNA is TGTGCCAGCCACAAGAGGGGCATGGCTTTCTTT.